Following are 10 T cell receptor beta chains from one sample sequenced in a study of STAT5B mutations in CD4+ large granular lymphocyte leukemia. Profiling relied on immunoSEQ multiplex PCR, and the TCRdb table lists in-frame clones only, not all of them. Of about 34,000 clones listed, 69% are singletons. The sample consisted of CD4+ T cells from blood buffy coats. These receptors were obtained from a human donor in good health.

The gene calls are TRBV10-2 and TRBJ1-5; 10 bases are a match to TRBD1. V lost 2 bases and J lost 7; bases outside the gene matches: 2. The CDR3 consists of 14 residues. The germline V gene has CDR1 WSHSY and CDR2 SAAADI. The DNA for the CDR3 is TGCGCCAGCAGTGAGGACAGGGGGCGACAGCCCCAGCATTTT. This sequence encodes CASSEDRGRQPQHF.

The chain joins TRBV5-1 to TRBJ2-5; 7 nucleotides agree with TRBD2. This CDR3 has 16 amino acids. Germline assignment: CDR1 SGHRS and CDR2 YFSETQ. Trimming removed 0 bases from V and 4 bases from J; junction bases left unmatched: 9. The CDR3 bases are TGCGCCAGCAGCTTGGCTTATGCAGGGAGGGGAGAGACCCAGTACTTC. It yields the protein CASSLAYAGRGETQYF.

The chain links TRBV6-6 to TRBJ2-3; D may be TRBD2 (5 bases). V was clipped by 10 bases and J by 1 base, with 12 bases between them. There are 13 residues in the CDR3. Germline V lookup: CDR1 MNHNY, CDR2 SVGAGI (reference sequence). CDR3 protein: CAIRGARTDTQYF. In DNA, the CDR3 is TGTGCCATCCGGGGTGCCCGCACAGATACGCAGTATTTT.

The sample holds a few counts of this clone. The CDR3 region has the DNA TGCGCCAGCAGCTTGAGGGACAAGGGCTACACCTTC. This sequence encodes CASSLRDKGYTF. V usage is TRBV5-1 and J usage is TRBJ1-2; D is possibly TRBD1 (6 bases). Germline values: CDR1 SGHRS, CDR2 YFSETQ. The CDR3 has 12 amino acids. With 1 base removed from V and 8 bases from J, the gap between germline ends came to 9 bases.

The chain carries TRBV5-8 and TRBJ1-6, with D possibly being TRBD1 (5 bases). The V end was cut by 3 bases, the J end by 8 bases, with 24 bases between. This CDR3 region has 18 residues. The germline V gene has CDR1 SGHTS and CDR2 YDEGEE. CDR3 sequence (DNA): TGTGCCAGCAGCTCAGCCGTCGGGGCGATTAGTCCGTATTCACCCCTCCACTTT. It specifies CASSSAVGAISPYSPLHF.

This clone was counted a single time. Here the CDR3 reads CSVARGRYGYTF. CDR3 nucleotide sequence: TGCAGCGTTGCGAGGGGGCGCTATGGCTACACCTTC. This chain uses TRBV29-1 with TRBJ1-2; TRBD1 matches at 7 bases. Germline-derived CDR1 and CDR2 are SQVTM and ANQGSEA. The J segment lost 4 bases and the V segment lost 4 bases, leaving 3 bases of the junction unmatched. This CDR3 region has 12 residues.

In this sample, this clone turned up once. J is TRBJ2-5 and V is TRBV11-2; D not certain. Germline-derived CDR1 and CDR2 are SGHAT and FQNNGV. The CDR3 runs to 16 residues. The V and J ends lost 4 bases and 0 bases respectively, with 15 bases between them. The CDR3 sequence: CASSSEVPWYQETQYF. The CDR3 DNA follows: TGTGCCAGCAGCTCCGAAGTGCCCTGGTACCAAGAGACCCAGTACTTC.

This clone was observed once. The J gene is TRBJ2-5, the V gene TRBV7-2; D not certain. Germline V gives CDR1 SGHTA, CDR2 FQGNSA. The V and J ends lost 7 bases and 0 bases respectively, with 12 bases between them. This CDR3 has 14 residues. CDR3 region: CASTLTRDQETQYF. Written as DNA, the CDR3 is TGTGCCAGCACACTCACACGCGACCAAGAGACCCAGTACTTC.

V is TRBV20-1 and J is TRBJ1-3; D is ambiguous. The germline V and J ends were trimmed by 5 bases and 4 bases, with 6 bases remaining between them. The CDR3 loop spans 11 amino acids. Germline CDR1 and CDR2: DFQATT and SNEGSKA (reference sequence). CDR3 loop: CSAGSGNTIYF. CDR3 nucleotide sequence: TGCAGTGCTGGGAGCGGAAACACCATATATTTT.

The chain has TRBV6-6 and TRBJ2-7; no firm D call. The germline V and J ends were trimmed by 2 bases and 3 bases, with 5 bases remaining between them. Germline values: CDR1 MNHNY, CDR2 SVGAGI (reference sequence). The CDR3 is made up of 12 amino acids. This CDR3 is CASSYNSYEQYF. The CDR3 nucleotides are TGTGCCAGCAGTTACAACAGCTACGAGCAGTACTTC.